This passage covers 4 T cell receptor beta chains from one sample sequenced in a study of blood T cells in healthy people across ages. A second about 7 to 11 cycle PCR used barcoded and J-beta primers. From the 5' RACE reads, TCRdb called clonotypes with MiXCR, one entry per CDR3 protein. Of around 900,000 distinct CDR3 sequences listed, around 30% are singletons. Sequences were obtained from blood. These receptors were obtained from an elderly woman in good health.

This clonotype was seen at least ten times. The chain employs TRBV12-3 or TRBV12-4 and TRBJ2-7; 8 nucleotides line up with TRBD1. CDR3 length: 14 residues. With 6 bases clipped from V and 3 bases from J, the junction kept 7 bases outside the gene matches. Here the CDR3 reads CASSPDRDYYEQYF. The CDR3 bases are TGTGCCAGCAGCCCGGACAGGGATTACTACGAGCAGTACTTC.

This clonotype was found once. A read error may account for a junction end that differs from germline. This sequence joins TRBV9 and TRBJ2-5; 8 nucleotides align to TRBD2. Germline V gene sequence: CDR1 SGDLS, CDR2 YYNGEE. The CDR3 is made up of 15 amino acids. The CDR3 here is CASNPGLGLQGTQYF. Here the CDR3 DNA reads TGTGCCAGCAACCCGGGACTAGGGTTACAAGGGACCCAGTACTTC.

This clonotype was counted between two and nine times. V gene TRBV7-2 combines with J gene TRBJ1-6, with D possibly being TRBD1 (6 bases). Trimming stripped 6 bases from V and 8 bases from J, with 14 bases between. Looked up from germline, CDR1 is SGHTA and CDR2 is FQGNSA. The CDR3 sequence is 14 residues long. CDR3 region: CASSRLQGDSPLHF. The CDR3 DNA sequence: TGTGCCAGCAGTCGCTTACAGGGAGATTCACCCCTCCACTTT.

This clonotype appeared many times. The chain couples TRBV7-8 to TRBJ1-2, with 7 bases fitting TRBD1. J was trimmed by 1 base and V by 5 bases; bases with no gene match: 13. Germline CDR1 reads SGHVS; CDR2 reads FQNEAQ. This CDR3 contains 17 residues. The CDR3 nucleotides read TGTGCCAGCAGCCCTAAGACAGGGCCAGCCATTAACTATGGCTACACCTTC. Residues: CASSPKTGPAINYGYTF.